These 22 T cell receptor beta chains were all obtained from the same sample, sequenced in a study of T cells in localized non-small cell lung cancer. Generated by immunoSEQ multiplex PCR, the TCRdb table keeps only in-frame clones and is missing some. The data show 75,000 to 80,000 clones, 80% seen once. The sample consisted of peripheral blood, taken before any cancer treatment. The receptors originated from a female donor of 60 years or more with stage I lung adenocarcinoma.

The rearrangement links TRBV29-1 to TRBJ2-6; 7 nucleotides line up with TRBD2. CDR1 and CDR2 (germline): SQVTM, ANQGSEA. The CDR3 sequence is 15 residues long. The J segment lost 0 bases and the V segment lost 4 bases, leaving 3 bases of the junction unmatched. CDR3 in DNA: TGCAGCGTTGCGACGGGGGGCTCTGGGGCCAACGTCCTGACTTTC. This sequence encodes CSVATGGSGANVLTF.

V and J are TRBV28 and TRBJ1-2; the D gene is possibly TRBD1 (6 bases). Germline lookup yields CDR1 MDHEN and CDR2 SYDVKM. V lost 10 bases, J lost 1 base, and 16 bases lay in between. This CDR3 spans 14 amino acids. CDR3 loop: CATGKGRGNYGYTF. DNA of the CDR3: TGTGCCACCGGGAAGGGCAGGGGTAACTATGGCTACACCTTC.

V and J are TRBV12-5 and TRBJ2-7; TRBD2 aligns across 8 bases. This CDR3 has 13 residues. V lost 7 bases to trimming and J lost 3 bases; unmatched junction nucleotides: 5. Germline CDR1 and CDR2: LGHNT and FRNRAP. The CDR3 is CASALGLVYEQYF. CDR3 in DNA: TGTGCTAGTGCCCTGGGACTAGTCTACGAGCAGTACTTC.

The gene calls are TRBV5-1 and TRBJ2-3; a possible D gene is TRBD2 (5 bases). Trimming removed 0 bases at V and 6 bases at J, with 14 bases between. Germline V gene data show CDR1 as SGHRS and CDR2 as YFSETQ. The CDR3 is made up of 15 amino acids. The CDR3, as DNA: TGCGCCAGCAGCTTGGGCGCGGGCCATGAGGATACGCAGTATTTT. As protein: CASSLGAGHEDTQYF.

By share, this clone counts as medium-sized. CDR3 sequence reads: CASSFEAFEAFF. DNA for the CDR3: TGTGCCAGCAGCTTTGAGGCCTTTGAAGCTTTCTTT. The chain combines TRBV25-1 with TRBJ1-1; no clear D. Germline lookup yields CDR1 MGHDK and CDR2 SYGVNS. The CDR3 length is 12 residues. Trimming shortened V by 6 bases and J by 7 bases, and 12 bases separated the two germline ends.

The sample holds a few counts of this clone. The CDR3 DNA follows: TGTGCCAGCTCACCACGGGGAATCGGCACTGAAGCTTTCTTT. Translation gives CASSPRGIGTEAFF. The rearrangement joins TRBV18 to TRBJ1-1; D not resolved. There are 14 residues in the CDR3. V lost 1 base, J lost 4 bases, and 10 bases lay in between. CDR1 and CDR2 from the germline V gene are KGHSH and LQKENI.

CDR3 bases: TGTGCCAGCAGCCCCGGGACAACGAACACTGAAGCTTTCTTT. This codes for CASSPGTTNTEAFF. The chain recombines TRBV6-1 with TRBJ1-1; the D gene is possibly TRBD1 (6 bases). CDR3 length: 14 residues. The germline V gene encodes CDR1 MNHNS and CDR2 SASEGT. Trimming stripped 6 bases from V and 1 base from J, with 12 bases between.

The gene calls are TRBV5-4 and TRBJ1-6; D not resolved. Germline V gene sequence: CDR1 SGHNT, CDR2 YYREEE (reference sequence). With 0 bases removed from V and 8 bases from J, the gap between germline ends came to 9 bases. The CDR3 spans 14 residues. This CDR3 reads CASSLAVGDSPLHF. CDR3 sequence (DNA): TGTGCCAGCAGCTTGGCCGTCGGGGATTCACCCCTCCACTTT.

This chain links TRBV4-1 with TRBJ1-3; no clear D gene. CDR1 is MGHRA, CDR2 YSYEKL, per germline. V dropped 1 base and J dropped 0 bases, with 10 bases sitting between them. The CDR3 runs to 16 residues. The DNA for the CDR3 is TGCGCCAGCAGCCAAGGGCAGAGACCCTCTGGAAACACCATATATTTT. It translates to CASSQGQRPSGNTIYF.

The V gene is TRBV2, the J gene TRBJ2-1; 11 nucleotides line up with TRBD2. Looked up from germline, CDR1 is SNHLY and CDR2 is FYNNEI. The CDR3 runs 14 residues. V shed 6 bases, J shed 7 bases, and the junction held 5 bases outside the gene matches. CDR3 loop: CASRETSGGNEQFF. CDR3 coding DNA: TGTGCCAGCAGGGAAACTAGCGGGGGTAATGAGCAGTTCTTC.

The chain couples TRBV5-6 to TRBJ1-2; 7 bases line up with TRBD1. Germline CDR1 is SGHDT and CDR2 is YYEEEE. The CDR3 extends over 15 amino acids. V lost 4 bases, J lost 6 bases, and 12 bases stayed unmatched. The chain's CDR3 is CASSTTPGTANGYTF. CDR3 sequence (DNA): TGTGCCAGCAGCACAACCCCCGGGACAGCAAATGGCTACACCTTC.

This clone was detected a few times. The V and J genes are TRBV6-1 and TRBJ2-3; D call uncertain. Germline assignment: CDR1 MNHNS and CDR2 SASEGT. CDR3 length equals 12 residues. The V end was cut by 6 bases, the J end by 12 bases, with 16 bases between. The CDR3 DNA sequence: TGTGCCAGCAGCCCCGGGCGAAGGAACCAGTATTTT. Encoded protein: CASSPGRRNQYF.

The chain recombines TRBV5-4 with TRBJ2-3, with a weak D call TRBD2 (5 bases). Looked up from germline, CDR1 is SGHNT and CDR2 is YYREEE (reference sequence). Trimming cost V 0 bases and J 4 bases, with 6 bases left between them. The CDR3 contains 13 residues. This CDR3 is CASSLGGADTQYF. DNA for the CDR3: TGTGCCAGCAGCTTGGGGGGAGCAGATACGCAGTATTTT.

The J gene is TRBJ1-1, the V gene TRBV19; no reliable D call. Trimming stripped 4 bases from V and 1 base from J, with 7 bases between. Germline values: CDR1 LNHDA, CDR2 SQIVND (reference sequence). The CDR3 is 13 residues long. This CDR3 reads CASSRVGNTEAFF. As DNA, the CDR3 is TGTGCCAGTAGTAGGGTAGGGAACACTGAAGCTTTCTTT.

The gene calls are TRBV4-1 and TRBJ1-2; the D is unclear. The CDR3 totals 17 residues. Looked up from germline, CDR1 is MGHRA and CDR2 is YSYEKL. Between the trimmed V and J ends, which lost 1 base and 4 bases, there was a span of 19 bases. CDR3 protein: CASSQVQSPPGPYGYTF. CDR3 in DNA: TGCGCCAGCAGCCAAGTTCAGAGTCCCCCTGGGCCCTATGGCTACACCTTC.

This chain connects TRBV5-1 to TRBJ2-3; tentative D call: TRBD1 (7 bases). The CDR3 contains 15 residues. Germline-derived CDR1 and CDR2 are SGHRS and YFSETQ. Deletions cut 4 bases from V and 1 base from J, with 13 bases between. The CDR3 nucleotides read TGCGCCAGCAGCCTCGGCAGGGGGGGCACAGATACGCAGTATTTT. It yields the protein CASSLGRGGTDTQYF.

CDR3 nucleotide sequence: TGTGCCAGCAGCCAAGGACCGGGACAGGGCGGGAACATTCAGTACTTC. Translation gives CASSQGPGQGGNIQYF. V gene TRBV4-2 combines with J gene TRBJ2-4, with 9 bases that match TRBD1. This CDR3 comprises 16 residues. With V trimmed by 1 base and J by 7 bases, 8 bases remained unmatched. Per the germline V gene, CDR1 is LGHNA and CDR2 is YNFKEQ.

This chain uses TRBV19 with TRBJ2-3, with TRBD1 matching over 7 bases. The V gene's germline CDR1 is LNHDA and CDR2 SQIVND (reference sequence). The CDR3 has 15 residues. Germline trimming cut 3 bases from V and 6 bases from J; bases unmatched to any gene: 9. CDR3 coding DNA: TGTGCCAGTAGTATCGCCGGTTCCAGGGGGGATACGCAGTATTTT. It yields the protein CASSIAGSRGDTQYF.

The CDR3 spells CASSQKRGRTDTQYF. CDR3 nucleotide sequence: TGTGCCAGTAGTCAAAAGCGGGGGCGCACAGATACGCAGTATTTT. This rearrangement joins TRBV19 to TRBJ2-3; 8 positions match TRBD2. Trimming removed 5 bases from V and 1 base from J; junction bases left unmatched: 5. The V gene's germline CDR1 is LNHDA and CDR2 SQIVND (reference sequence). This CDR3 is 15 amino acids long.

The J gene is TRBJ2-5, the V gene TRBV14; TRBD2 agrees at 7 bases. Germline CDR1 SGHDN, CDR2 FVKESK. CDR3 length equals 15 residues. The junction had 16 bases not matched to a gene; V was cut back by 8 bases and J by 7 bases. The CDR3 bases are TGTGCCAGCTCGAAGAGCGGGGCAGGATGGGGGACCCAGTACTTC. Its protein product is CASSKSGAGWGTQYF. The full variable domain, in which reference TRBV14 and TRBJ2-5 provide the parts outside the CDR3, is EAGVTQFPSHSVIEKGQTVTLRCDPISGHDNLYWYRRVMGKEIKFLLHFVKESKQDESGMPNNRFLAERTGGTYSTLKVQPAELEDSGVYFCASSKSGAGWGTQYFGPGTRLLVL.

The J gene is TRBJ1-2, the V gene TRBV5-1, with a weak D call TRBD1 (6 bases). CDR1 SGHRS and CDR2 YFSETQ come from the germline V gene. This CDR3 region has 14 residues. Trimming stripped 0 bases from V and 2 bases from J, with 8 bases between. This CDR3 is CASSLEGTNYGYTF. The CDR3 DNA is TGCGCCAGCAGCTTGGAGGGGACAAACTATGGCTACACCTTC.

The CDR3 sequence: CASSSVTSGSTDTQYF. CDR3 in DNA: TGCGCCAGCAGCTCCGTGACTAGCGGTAGCACAGATACGCAGTATTTT. The chain carries TRBV5-1 and TRBJ2-3; 9 bases fit TRBD2. Losses at the gene ends were 3 bases for V and 0 bases for J; bases not matched to a gene: 5. CDR3 length: 16 amino acids. Germline V lookup: CDR1 SGHRS, CDR2 YFSETQ.